The clone carrying this TCR beta chain was recorded once. One end of the junction varies from germline; a read error may be responsible. The sample belongs to a study of blood T cells in healthy people across ages. With a J-beta primer mix and a sample-barcoded 5' primer, a second PCR ran roughly 6 to 11 cycles. TCRdb called the 5' RACE reads again in MiXCR, with one record for every CDR3 protein. The data show approximately 580,000 distinct CDR3 sequences, around 24% seen once. Every sample gave at least 6 micrograms of total RNA when it was extracted. Germline V lookup: CDR1 SQVTM, CDR2 ANQGSEA. The CDR3 length is 13 residues. These data also formed part of another study, on T cells of mothers and their children. This second study says: Related mother and child pairs showed slightly greater overlap (not significant) than unrelated pairs did.

This chain joins TRBV29-1 and TRBJ2-3, with 7 bases matching TRBD2. The sample consisted of blood. The receptor was derived from a boy aged 10-17 years in good health. This CDR3 reads CSVDTSVADTQYF. The CDR3 DNA sequence: TGTAGCGTTGATACTAGCGTCGCAGATACGCAGTATTTT.